What follows is one T cell receptor (beta chain) and its context. The sample belongs to a study of blood T cell repertoires in COVID-19. Turning to the study itself: Whether acute or convalescent, the COVID-19 samples came from the United States, Italy and Spain. The analysed material was cDNA or gDNA that came from T cells, B-cell-depleted T cells, or PBMCs.

TCRdb's copy holds only in-frame clones and misses some; the assay was immunoSEQ multiplex PCR. The table has 85,000 to 130,000 clones, about four fifths seen once; the top ten hold about 5%. Material: peripheral blood. The receptor was isolated from a man aged 60-69 years with acute or convalescent COVID-19.

The CDR3 sequence: CASSWNGQSGGYTF. CDR3 in DNA: TGCGCCAGCAGCTGGAATGGACAGTCAGGAGGCTACACCTTC. The rearrangement links TRBV5-1 to TRBJ1-2; tentative D call: TRBD1 (6 bases). CDR3 length equals 14 residues. The V end lost 3 bases, the J end lost 8 bases, and 17 bases lay between the germline ends. Germline V gene data show CDR1 as SGHRS and CDR2 as YFSETQ.